The 29 T cell receptor beta chains in this list originate from one sample, sequenced in a study of cytomegalovirus exposure and HLA in healthy donors. Method: immunoSEQ multiplex PCR; TCRdb's copy keeps in-frame clones and lacks some. The repertoire has 220,000 or so clones, over 80% of them found once; the top ten carry more than 12%. The sequencing input was PBMCs. The receptor source for this set is a woman aged 25-40 years in good health and CMV-seropositive.

The rearrangement links TRBV6-5 to TRBJ1-5; D is ambiguous. This CDR3 is 16 amino acids long. Germline-derived CDR1 and CDR2 are MNHEY and SVGAGI. V lost 2 bases and J lost 5, with 16 bases in between. The CDR3, as DNA: TGTGCCAGCAGTTACCGGGCACCTTCTCGGCATCAGCCCCAGCATTTT. This encodes CASSYRAPSRHQPQHF.

Regarding this clone: Other DNA variants within this sample encode the same CDR3. V gene TRBV7-6 combines with J gene TRBJ1-1; D not certain. This CDR3 region has 13 residues. In germline, CDR1 is SGHVS, CDR2 FNYEAQ. V lost 0 bases, J lost 1 base, and 3 bases lay in between. CDR3 bases: TGTGCCAGCAGCTTAGCACCGAACACTGAAGCTTTCTTT. This gives the protein CASSLAPNTEAFF.

This chain connects TRBV30 to TRBJ1-3; 8 bases fit TRBD1. Germline loops: CDR1 GTSNPN, CDR2 SVGIG (reference sequence). Unmatched junction bases numbered 7, after V lost 0 bases and J lost 0 bases. The CDR3 extends over 17 amino acids. The CDR3 loop is CAWSVSRTGFSGNTIYF. CDR3 sequence (DNA): TGTGCCTGGAGTGTATCCCGGACAGGGTTCTCTGGAAACACCATATATTTT. The full variable domain, rest sourced from reference TRBV30 and TRBJ1-3, is SQTIHQWPATLVQPVGSPLSLECTVEGTSNPNLYWYRQAAGRGLQLLFYSVGIGQISSEVPQNLSASRPQDRQFILSSKKLLLSDSGFYLCAWSVSRTGFSGNTIYFGEGSWLTVV.

The V and J genes are TRBV4-1 and TRBJ1-1; TRBD1 might be the D (5 bases). Germline CDR1 and CDR2: MGHRA and YSYEKL. Between the trimmed V and J ends, which lost 0 bases and 6 bases, there was a span of 11 bases. CDR3 length equals 14 residues. The CDR3 is CASSQERGYPEAFF. CDR3 DNA sequence: TGCGCCAGCAGCCAAGAAAGGGGTTACCCTGAAGCTTTCTTT.

V is TRBV30 and J is TRBJ2-1, with D hard to call. V was clipped by 0 bases and J by 0 bases, with 6 bases between them. CDR1 GTSNPN and CDR2 SVGIG come from the germline V gene (reference sequence). The CDR3 has 14 residues. The CDR3 reads CAWSVAGSYNEQFF. In nucleotides, the CDR3 is TGTGCCTGGAGTGTGGCCGGCTCCTACAATGAGCAGTTCTTC.

The sample holds one count of this clone. V is TRBV18 and J is TRBJ1-2, with D perhaps TRBD1 (5 bases). Per the germline V gene, CDR1 is KGHSH and CDR2 is LQKENI. V was trimmed by 3 bases and J by 9 bases, leaving 14 bases between them. The CDR3 consists of 13 residues. The CDR3 spells CASSPDRSERYTF. CDR3 nucleotide sequence: TGTGCCAGCTCACCCGACAGATCGGAGCGCTACACCTTC.

J is TRBJ2-3 and V is TRBV13, with 7 bases lining up with TRBD2. The CDR3 length is 17 residues. V was clipped by 5 bases and J by 4 bases; unmatched bases: 15. Germline V gene sequence: CDR1 PRHDT, CDR2 FYEKMQ (reference sequence). The CDR3 DNA sequence: TGTGCCAGCAGCCTCTTGGGAGCGGGGCTCTTAGCAGATACGCAGTATTTT. Translation gives CASSLLGAGLLADTQYF.

The table lists this clone with a few counts. The chain couples TRBV6-6 to TRBJ2-3; D may be TRBD2 (5 bases). The CDR3 runs to 15 residues. The germline V and J ends were trimmed by 6 bases and 2 bases, with 15 bases remaining between them. CDR1 and CDR2 from the germline V gene are MNHNY and SVGAGI (reference sequence). In DNA form, the CDR3 reads TGTGCCAGCAGCTGGACTTTCCCCCCCACAGATACGCAGTATTTT. It translates to CASSWTFPPTDTQYF.

This clone appeared a single time. V and J are TRBV5-1 and TRBJ2-5, with D unclear. Germline CDR1 and CDR2: SGHRS and YFSETQ. V gave up 4 bases and J gave up 1 base, with 5 bases separating them. The CDR3 is 12 amino acids. The CDR3 sequence: CASSPAQETQYF. The CDR3 DNA sequence: TGCGCCAGCAGCCCCGCCCAAGAGACCCAGTACTTC. The full variable domain, completed using reference TRBV5-1 and TRBJ2-5, is KAGVTQTPRYLIKTRGQQVTLSCSPISGHRSVSWYQQTPGQGLQFLFEYFSETQRNKGNFPGRFSGRQFSNSRSEMNVSTLELGDSALYLCASSPAQETQYFGPGTRLLVL.

This chain uses TRBV18 with TRBJ2-3; D gene unclear. Germline V gene data show CDR1 as KGHSH and CDR2 as LQKENI. CDR3 size: 12 residues. With 8 bases removed from V and 5 bases from J, the gap between germline ends came to 11 bases. CDR3 DNA: TGTGCCAGCGCGACATCCGTAGATACGCAGTATTTT. It encodes CASATSVDTQYF.

The J gene is TRBJ2-7, the V gene TRBV6-1, with 7 bases lining up with TRBD1. Germline V lookup: CDR1 MNHNS, CDR2 SASEGT. The CDR3 consists of 14 residues. Losses at the gene ends were 4 bases for V and 4 bases for J; bases not matched to a gene: 7. In DNA, the CDR3 is TGTGCCAGCAGTGGACGGAGACAGGGTTACGAGCAGTACTTC. Its translation is CASSGRRQGYEQYF.

The chain has TRBV9 and TRBJ2-6, with D uncertain. The CDR3 runs to 15 residues. Germline V CDR1 and CDR2: SGDLS, YYNGEE. The V and J ends lost 7 bases and 4 bases respectively, with 15 bases between them. Written as DNA, the CDR3 is TGTGCCAGCGCCCCGACCGCTGGGGGGGCCAACGTCCTGACTTTC. This codes for CASAPTAGGANVLTF.

The gene calls are TRBV6-5 and TRBJ1-1; possibly TRBD1 for D (5 bases). Germline V gene sequence: CDR1 MNHEY, CDR2 SVGAGI. The CDR3 length is 14 residues. The V and J ends lost 2 bases and 4 bases respectively, with 11 bases between them. The CDR3 region has the DNA TGTGCCAGCAGTTACAACCAGGGCGGCACTGAAGCTTTCTTT. Amino acids: CASSYNQGGTEAFF.

The chain links TRBV9 to TRBJ2-1, with 8 bases matching TRBD2. V shed 2 bases, J shed 5 bases, and the junction held 6 bases outside the gene matches. The CDR3 is 15 residues long. Germline V gene sequence: CDR1 SGDLS, CDR2 YYNGEE. The CDR3 DNA sequence: TGTGCCAGCAGCGTTAGCGGGAAAAATGACAATGAGCAGTTCTTC. Translated: CASSVSGKNDNEQFF.

This rearrangement joins TRBV4-1 to TRBJ2-2; a possible D gene is TRBD2 (6 bases). V was trimmed by 4 bases and J by 6 bases, leaving 12 bases between them. The germline V gene has CDR1 MGHRA and CDR2 YSYEKL. The length of the CDR3 is 14 residues. The CDR3 sequence is CASSPPTGAGELFF. Here the CDR3 DNA reads TGCGCCAGCAGCCCGCCGACGGGGGCCGGGGAGCTGTTTTTT.

The rearrangement uses TRBV6-5 and TRBJ2-3; 7 bases are a match to TRBD2. The CDR3 spans 14 residues. Trimming cost V 6 bases and J 1 base; bases outside gene matches: 4. Germline CDR1 reads MNHEY; CDR2 reads SVGAGI. CDR3 nucleotides: TGTGCCAGCAGGCCGGGACTACGCACAGATACGCAGTATTTT. This sequence encodes CASRPGLRTDTQYF.

The J gene is TRBJ1-1, the V gene TRBV6-1; D is possibly TRBD1 (6 bases). V lost 10 bases, J lost 8 bases, and 20 bases lay in between. Germline V gives CDR1 MNHNS, CDR2 SASEGT. The CDR3 is 13 amino acids. The CDR3 DNA sequence: TGTGCCACTCAACTGACTAGGGGGGCGGAAGCTTTCTTT. This gives the protein CATQLTRGAEAFF.

The V and J genes are TRBV14 and TRBJ2-7; TRBD2 matches at 8 bases. Trimming at V came to 1 base and at J to 3 bases, leaving 5 bases not matched to a gene. This CDR3 contains 15 residues. CDR1 and CDR2 from the germline V gene are SGHDN and FVKESK. Here the CDR3 reads CASSQAHREGYEQYF. The CDR3 DNA reads TGTGCCAGCAGCCAAGCGCATCGGGAGGGCTACGAGCAGTACTTC.

V and J are TRBV21-1 and TRBJ2-1; TRBD2 is the table's D call, not checked against the DNA. TRBV21-1 is flagged as a pseudogene. This CDR3 comprises 14 residues. This CDR3 is CASGTSGSYNEQFF. The CDR3 DNA sequence: TGTGCCAGCGGGACTAGCGGGTCCTACAATGAGCAGTTCTTC.

The CDR3 DNA sequence: TGCAGCGTTACGACTTACCCGGGACTAGCGGGAGTTCCAGATACGCAGTATTTT. Protein sequence: CSVTTYPGLAGVPDTQYF. The genes are TRBV29-1 and TRBJ2-3; 14 positions agree with TRBD2. Germline CDR1 is SQVTM and CDR2 is ANQGSEA. The V and J ends lost 5 bases and 4 bases, in that order; junction bases with no gene match: 14. The CDR3 length is 18 residues.

This clone was counted a single time. The gene calls are TRBV10-3 and TRBJ1-1; no firm D call. The CDR3 has 12 amino acids. CDR1 ENHRY and CDR2 SYGVKD come from the germline V gene. Trimming pared 6 bases from V and 3 bases from J, leaving 8 bases between. The CDR3 is CAIRGSDTEAFF. Written as DNA, the CDR3 is TGTGCCATCAGAGGGTCGGACACTGAAGCTTTCTTT.

V gene TRBV5-6 combines with J gene TRBJ1-2; 9 bases match TRBD1. The CDR3 covers 15 residues. J was trimmed by 8 bases and V by 3 bases; bases with no gene match: 11. Germline CDR1 and CDR2: SGHDT and YYEEEE. CDR3 region: CASSSGTGPHRGYTF. As DNA, the CDR3 is TGTGCCAGCAGCTCCGGGACAGGGCCCCATAGGGGCTACACCTTC.

The gene calls are TRBV27 and TRBJ2-1; 16 bases fit TRBD2. The germline V gene encodes CDR1 MNHEY and CDR2 SMNVEV (reference sequence). V trimming: 4 bases; J trimming: 7 bases; junction bases outside the gene matches: 10. This CDR3 spans 18 amino acids. In DNA form, the CDR3 reads TGTGCCAGCAGTTCCTTGGGACTAGCGGGAGGGCCTAGGAATGAGCAGTTCTTC. Translating it yields CASSSLGLAGGPRNEQFF.

The chain employs TRBV6-5 and TRBJ1-2, with 10 bases fitting TRBD1. CDR1 and CDR2 from the germline V gene are MNHEY and SVGAGI. The length of the CDR3 is 12 residues. CDR3 DNA sequence: TGTGCGACAGGGGGCGGCGGATATGGCTACACCTTC. Its protein product is CATGGGGYGYTF.

In DNA, the CDR3 is TGCAGCGTTGTTAGCGGGAGAAAAACCACAGATACGCAGTATTTT. It encodes CSVVSGRKTTDTQYF. The V gene is TRBV29-1, the J gene TRBJ2-3, with 9 bases aligning to TRBD2. V lost 4 bases to trimming and J lost 2 bases; unmatched junction nucleotides: 7. The CDR3 loop spans 15 amino acids. In germline, CDR1 is SQVTM, CDR2 ANQGSEA.

The V and J genes are TRBV5-6 and TRBJ2-7; TRBD2 matches 10 bases. Germline loops: CDR1 SGHDT, CDR2 YYEEEE. Trimming at V came to 0 bases and at J to 0 bases, leaving 6 bases not matched to a gene. This CDR3 has 17 amino acids. The CDR3 sequence is CASSLVRPSGSSYEQYF. CDR3 in DNA: TGTGCCAGCAGCTTGGTACGTCCTAGCGGGAGCTCCTACGAGCAGTACTTC.

Concerning this clone: Other DNA sequences in the sample encode the same CDR3. The V call is TRBV7-9, the J call TRBJ2-7; TRBD1 aligns across 7 bases. J gave up 0 bases and V 5 bases, and 4 bases lay outside the gene matches. The CDR3 totals 14 residues. CDR1 SEHNR and CDR2 FQNEAQ come from the germline V gene (reference sequence). CDR3 coding DNA: TGTGCCAGCAGCCCCAGGGACAGCTCCTACGAGCAGTACTTC. It encodes CASSPRDSSYEQYF.

The chain has TRBV29-1 and TRBJ2-1; D not resolved. Germline assignment: CDR1 SQVTM and CDR2 ANQGSEA. This CDR3 comprises 13 residues. Trimming removed 7 bases from V and 2 bases from J, with 12 bases in between. CDR3 protein: CSARSYAYNEQFF. The CDR3 DNA sequence: TGCAGCGCCCGATCTTATGCCTACAATGAGCAGTTCTTC.

This clone was picked up one time. The CDR3 is CASRTSGSSYNEQFF. The DNA of the CDR3 is TGTGCCAGCAGGACAAGCGGGAGCTCCTACAATGAGCAGTTCTTC. J is TRBJ2-1 and V is TRBV6-5, with 8 positions matching TRBD2. The CDR3 is 15 amino acids. Germline trimming cut 6 bases from V and 0 bases from J; bases unmatched to any gene: 4. Germline CDR1 MNHEY, CDR2 SVGAGI.